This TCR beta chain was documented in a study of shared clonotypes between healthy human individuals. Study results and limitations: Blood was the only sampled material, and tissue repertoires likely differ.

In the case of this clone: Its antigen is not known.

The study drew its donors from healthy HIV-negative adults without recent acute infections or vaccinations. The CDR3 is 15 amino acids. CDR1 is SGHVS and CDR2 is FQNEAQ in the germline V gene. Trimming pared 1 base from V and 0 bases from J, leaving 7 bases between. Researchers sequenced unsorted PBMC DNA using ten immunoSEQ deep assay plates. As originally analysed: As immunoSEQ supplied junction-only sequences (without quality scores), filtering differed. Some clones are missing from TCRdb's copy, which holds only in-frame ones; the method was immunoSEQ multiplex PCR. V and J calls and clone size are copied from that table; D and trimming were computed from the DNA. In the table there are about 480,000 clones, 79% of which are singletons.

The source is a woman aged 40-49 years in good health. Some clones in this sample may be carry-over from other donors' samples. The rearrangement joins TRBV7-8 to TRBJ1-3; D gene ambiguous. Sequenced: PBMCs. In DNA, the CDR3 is TGTGCCAGCAGCTTAGATAGGGACTCTGGAAACACCATATATTTT. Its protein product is CASSLDRDSGNTIYF.